This T cell receptor beta chain was recovered during a study of blood T cell repertoires in COVID-19. Measured with immunoSEQ multiplex PCR; TCRdb has only the in-frame clones, and not every one. The table has roughly 100,000 clones, almost 90% seen once; the top ten hold about 3%. The V and J ends lost 7 bases and 7 bases, in that order; junction bases with no gene match: 13. The CDR3 has 16 residues. Germline V CDR1 and CDR2: SGHTA, FQGNSA. The sample was peripheral blood. The chain uses TRBV7-2 and TRBJ1-2, with 12 positions matching TRBD1. The source of this sequence is a human donor in a cohort sampled during active COVID-19. The CDR3 coding sequence is TGTGCCAGCACTATGGCCGGGACAGGGGGCCTAGGTGGCTACACCTTC. Protein sequence: CASTMAGTGGLGGYTF.